The text below deals with one TCR beta chain. The antigen is not known. This specimen comes from a study of immune evolution from preneoplasia to lung adenocarcinoma. Using immunoSEQ multiplex PCR, the repertoire was profiled, and TCRdb retains in-frame clones only, with some absent. The profile shows under 8,000 clones, 65% to 85% of them singletons. Broader study findings: Normal lung had the highest top T cell clone frequencies.

CDR3 length: 15 residues. J was trimmed by 4 bases and V by 3 bases; bases with no gene match: 6. CDR1 and CDR2 from the germline V gene are SGHRS and YFSETQ. The sequence derives from a donor at least 70 years old with lung adenocarcinoma. Specimen: FFPE adjacent normal lung tissue. The rearrangement links TRBV5-1 to TRBJ2-5, with TRBD1 identical over 10 bases. The CDR3 region has the DNA TGCGCCAGCAGCTATTCGGGACAGGGGCTAGAGACCCAGTACTTC. The encoded protein is CASSYSGQGLETQYF.